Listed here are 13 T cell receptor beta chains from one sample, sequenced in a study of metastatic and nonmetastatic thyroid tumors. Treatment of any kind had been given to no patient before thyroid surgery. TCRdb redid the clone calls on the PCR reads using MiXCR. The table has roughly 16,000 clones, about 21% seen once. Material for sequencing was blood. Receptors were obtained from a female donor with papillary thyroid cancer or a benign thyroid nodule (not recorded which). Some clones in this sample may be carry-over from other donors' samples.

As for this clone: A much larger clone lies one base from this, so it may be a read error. CDR3 region: CASGRSGRETPHF. Written as DNA, the CDR3 is TGTGCTAGTGGTCGTAGCGGGAGAGAGACCCCGCACTTC. V gene TRBV12-5 combines with J gene TRBJ2-5, with 9 positions matching TRBD2. The CDR3 is 13 amino acids. The V gene's germline CDR1 is LGHNT and CDR2 FRNRAP. Complete variable domain (other parts from reference TRBV12-5 and TRBJ2-5): DARVTQTPRHKVTEMGQEVTMRCQPILGHNTVFWYRQTMMQGLELLAYFRNRAPLDDSGMPKDRFSAEMPDATLATLKIQPSEPRDSAVYFCASGRSGRETPHFGPGTRLLVL.

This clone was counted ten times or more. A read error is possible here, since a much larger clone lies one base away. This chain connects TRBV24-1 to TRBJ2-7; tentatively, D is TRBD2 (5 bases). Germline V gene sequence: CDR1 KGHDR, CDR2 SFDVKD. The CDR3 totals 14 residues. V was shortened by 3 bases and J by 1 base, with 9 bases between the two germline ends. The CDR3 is CATSDPGKSYEQYF. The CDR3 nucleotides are TGTGCCACCAGTGATCCCGGGAAGTCCTACGAGCAGTACTTC.

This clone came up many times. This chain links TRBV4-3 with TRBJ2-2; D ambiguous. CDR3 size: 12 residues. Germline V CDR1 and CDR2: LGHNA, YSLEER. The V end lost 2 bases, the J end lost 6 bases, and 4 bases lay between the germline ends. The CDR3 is CASSQWAGELFF. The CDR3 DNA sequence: TGCGCCAGCAGCCAATGGGCCGGGGAGCTGTTTTTT.

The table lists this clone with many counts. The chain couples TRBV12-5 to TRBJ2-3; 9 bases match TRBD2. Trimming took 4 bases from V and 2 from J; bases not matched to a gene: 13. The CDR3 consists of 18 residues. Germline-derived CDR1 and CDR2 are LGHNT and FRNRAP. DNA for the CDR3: TGTGCTAGTGGTTCGGGAGGGACTAGCTTCGTGCACACAGATACGCAGTATTTT. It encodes CASGSGGTSFVHTDTQYF.

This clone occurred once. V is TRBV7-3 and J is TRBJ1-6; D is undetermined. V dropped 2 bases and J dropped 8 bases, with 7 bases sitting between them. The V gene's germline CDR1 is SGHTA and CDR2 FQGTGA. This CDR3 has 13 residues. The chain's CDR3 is CASSLGFDSPLHF. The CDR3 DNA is TGTGCCAGCAGCTTAGGTTTTGATTCACCCCTCCACTTT.

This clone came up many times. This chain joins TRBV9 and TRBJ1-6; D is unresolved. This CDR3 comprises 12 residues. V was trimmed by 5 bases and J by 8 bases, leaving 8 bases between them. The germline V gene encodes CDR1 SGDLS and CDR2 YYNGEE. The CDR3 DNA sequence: TGTGCCAGCAGTACAGAGGATTCACCCCTCCACTTT. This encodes CASSTEDSPLHF.

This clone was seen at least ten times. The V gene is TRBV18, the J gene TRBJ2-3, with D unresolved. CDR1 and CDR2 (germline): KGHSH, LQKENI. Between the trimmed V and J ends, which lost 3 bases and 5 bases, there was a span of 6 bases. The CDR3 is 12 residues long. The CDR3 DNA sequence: TGTGCCAGCTCACCCTTTGGAGATACGCAGTATTTT. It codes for CASSPFGDTQYF.

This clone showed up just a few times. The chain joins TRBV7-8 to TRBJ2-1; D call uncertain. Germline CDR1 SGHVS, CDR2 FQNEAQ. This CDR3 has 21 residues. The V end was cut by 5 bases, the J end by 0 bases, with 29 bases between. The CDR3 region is CASSPWMPRTLRVDSYNEQFF. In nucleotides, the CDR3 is TGTGCCAGCAGCCCATGGATGCCCCGTACGTTACGAGTGGACTCCTACAATGAGCAGTTCTTC.

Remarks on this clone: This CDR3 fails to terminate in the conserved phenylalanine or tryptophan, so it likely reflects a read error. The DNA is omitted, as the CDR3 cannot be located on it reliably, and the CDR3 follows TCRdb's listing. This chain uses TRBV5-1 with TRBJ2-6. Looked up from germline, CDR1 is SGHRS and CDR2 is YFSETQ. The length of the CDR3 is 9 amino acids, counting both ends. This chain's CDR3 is CASSLPRTS.

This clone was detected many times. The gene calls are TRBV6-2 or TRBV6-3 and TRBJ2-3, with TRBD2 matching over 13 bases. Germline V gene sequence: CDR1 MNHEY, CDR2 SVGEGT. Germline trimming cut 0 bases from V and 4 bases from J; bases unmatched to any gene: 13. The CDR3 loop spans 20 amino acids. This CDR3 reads CASSYSISRGLAGEADTQYF. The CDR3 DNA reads TGTGCCAGCAGTTACTCGATATCCCGAGGACTAGCGGGAGAGGCAGATACGCAGTATTTT.

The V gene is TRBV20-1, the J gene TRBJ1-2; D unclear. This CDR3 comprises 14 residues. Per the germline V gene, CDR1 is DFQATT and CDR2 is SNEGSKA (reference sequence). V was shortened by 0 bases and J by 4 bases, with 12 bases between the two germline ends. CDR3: CSARDGIGTYGYTF. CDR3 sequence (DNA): TGCAGTGCTAGAGACGGAATCGGAACCTATGGCTACACCTTC.

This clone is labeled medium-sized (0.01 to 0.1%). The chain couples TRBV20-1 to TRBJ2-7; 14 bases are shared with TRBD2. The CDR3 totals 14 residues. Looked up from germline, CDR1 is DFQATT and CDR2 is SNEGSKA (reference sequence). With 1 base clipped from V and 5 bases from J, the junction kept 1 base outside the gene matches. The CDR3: CSARGGLAGDEQYF. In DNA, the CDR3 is TGCAGTGCTAGAGGGGGACTAGCGGGAGACGAGCAGTACTTC.

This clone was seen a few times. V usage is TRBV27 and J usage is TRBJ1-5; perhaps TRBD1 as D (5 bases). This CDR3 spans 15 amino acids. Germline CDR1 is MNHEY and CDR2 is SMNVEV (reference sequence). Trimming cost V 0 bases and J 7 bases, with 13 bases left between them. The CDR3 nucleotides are TGTGCCAGCAGTTTATCAACGGGGGGGGAACAGCCCCAGCATTTT. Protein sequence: CASSLSTGGEQPQHF.